One sample yielded the 22 T cell receptor beta chains listed below, sequenced in a study of T cell responses to AZD1222 COVID-19 vaccine. Using immunoSEQ multiplex PCR, the repertoire was profiled, and TCRdb retains in-frame clones only, with some absent. This table has around 100,000 clones, roughly 85% appearing once. The material was peripheral blood, obtained 28 days after the second AZD1222 dose. The source is an adult who received the AZD1222 COVID-19 vaccine.

Only one count was recorded for this clone. The chain uses TRBV2 and TRBJ1-1, with D perhaps matching TRBD1 (5 bases). This CDR3 is built from 13 residues. The ends were cut back, 3 bases at V and 11 bases at J, with 16 bases in the middle. From germline, CDR1 is SNHLY and CDR2 FYNNEI. CDR3 in DNA: TGTGCCAGCAGTGAGGCAGGGCGAAGAGTCGCTTTCTTT. This sequence encodes CASSEAGRRVAFF.

The chain links TRBV20-1 to TRBJ1-3; 9 bases match TRBD1. The germline CDR1 and CDR2 sequences are DFQATT and SNEGSKA (reference sequence). The CDR3 is 16 amino acids. Trimming took 3 bases from V and 2 from J; bases not matched to a gene: 8. The CDR3 DNA reads as TGCAGTGCTAGTAAAGGACAGGGGATGGCTGGAAACACCATATATTTT. The encoded protein is CSASKGQGMAGNTIYF.

The rearrangement joins TRBV27 to TRBJ2-1; the D gene is possibly TRBD2 (5 bases). The CDR3 has 13 amino acids. V was shortened by 6 bases and J by 2 bases, with 8 bases between the two germline ends. Germline CDR1 and CDR2: MNHEY and SMNVEV (reference sequence). The CDR3 reads CASRLSAYNEQFF. In nucleotides, the CDR3 is TGTGCCAGCAGGCTTAGCGCCTACAATGAGCAGTTCTTC.

The chain links TRBV3-1 (or the pseudogene TRBV3-2) to TRBJ1-2, with a possible D match to TRBD1 (5 bases). This CDR3 is built from 14 residues. V was pared by 4 bases and J by 5 bases, with 14 bases between. Germline V CDR1 and CDR2: LGHDT, YNNKEL (reference sequence). The CDR3 here is CASSPNPEGYGYTF. CDR3 DNA: TGTGCCAGCAGCCCAAATCCGGAGGGGTATGGCTACACCTTC.

This chain uses TRBV30 with TRBJ1-1; D might be TRBD1 (5 bases). CDR1 GTSNPN and CDR2 SVGIG come from the germline V gene (reference sequence). V was shortened by 3 bases and J by 0 bases, with 8 bases between the two germline ends. The CDR3 has 13 residues. The CDR3 here is CAWSSGMNTEAFF. The CDR3 nucleotides are TGTGCCTGGAGCTCAGGGATGAACACTGAAGCTTTCTTT.

The rearrangement joins TRBV19 to TRBJ2-1; TRBD2 matches 9 bases. J was trimmed by 0 bases and V by 6 bases; bases with no gene match: 3. The CDR3 has 15 amino acids. Per the germline V gene, CDR1 is LNHDA and CDR2 is SQIVND (reference sequence). The CDR3 is CASSYSGSSYNEQFF. Here the CDR3 DNA reads TGTGCCAGTAGCTATAGCGGGAGCTCCTACAATGAGCAGTTCTTC.

The gene calls are TRBV6-5 and TRBJ1-2; possibly TRBD1 for D (5 bases). V lost 3 bases and J lost 5, with 13 bases in between. Germline CDR1 reads MNHEY; CDR2 reads SVGAGI. The CDR3 length is 14 residues. CDR3 bases: TGTGCCAGCAGTTATGCCGGGACGGATTATGGCTACACCTTC. This gives the protein CASSYAGTDYGYTF.

This clone appeared many times. The CDR3 nucleotides read TGTGCCAGCAGCCAGAAGACAGGGTACTCCGCTGGAAACACCATATATTTT. As protein: CASSQKTGYSAGNTIYF. The chain is built from TRBV3-1 (or the pseudogene TRBV3-2) and TRBJ1-3; 7 bases align to TRBD1. The V gene end was trimmed by 3 bases and the J gene end by 2 bases; junction bases not matched to a gene: 10. Germline lookup yields CDR1 LGHDT and CDR2 YNNKEL (reference sequence). The CDR3 loop spans 17 amino acids.

This chain joins TRBV28 and TRBJ1-4, with TRBD1 matching over 8 bases. J lost 10 bases, V lost 5 bases, and 9 bases had no gene match. Germline values: CDR1 MDHEN, CDR2 SYDVKM. The CDR3 loop spans 14 amino acids. Written as DNA, the CDR3 is TGTGCCAGCAGTGAAGGACAGGGATTGAGAAAACTGTTTTTT. Translated, it gives CASSEGQGLRKLFF.

This sequence joins TRBV25-1 and TRBJ2-7; TRBD1 agrees at 10 bases. J lost 2 bases, V lost 4 bases, and 8 bases had no gene match. Germline V gene sequence: CDR1 MGHDK, CDR2 SYGVNS. The CDR3 sequence is 16 residues long. The DNA of the CDR3 is TGTGCCAGCAGTGGGACTGACAGGGGGCGCCCCTACGAGCAGTACTTC. The encoded protein is CASSGTDRGRPYEQYF.

DNA for the CDR3: TGTGCCTGGAGCAGTCGGGGCTATGGCTACACCTTC. This translates into CAWSSRGYGYTF. V usage is TRBV30 and J usage is TRBJ1-2; D not resolved. The germline gives CDR1 GTSNPN, CDR2 SVGIG (reference sequence). The CDR3 is made up of 12 amino acids. V lost 3 bases and J lost 4, with 9 bases in between.

The chain has TRBV2 and TRBJ1-6; D unresolved. The CDR3 has 13 amino acids. Germline V gives CDR1 SNHLY, CDR2 FYNNEI. Trimming took 1 base from V and 8 from J, leaving 6 bases between them. In nucleotides, the CDR3 is TGTGCCAGCAGTGAAGAAAGGGATTCACCCCTCCACTTT. Translated, it gives CASSEERDSPLHF.

V gene TRBV2 combines with J gene TRBJ2-7, with 8 bases lining up with TRBD2. Per germline, CDR1 SNHLY and CDR2 FYNNEI. The CDR3 sequence is 15 residues long. The junction had 4 bases not matched to a gene; V was cut back by 1 base and J by 2 bases. The CDR3 DNA follows: TGTGCCAGCAGTGAAGTGGGACTAGGTCCCTACGAGCAGTACTTC. Its protein product is CASSEVGLGPYEQYF.

The chain uses TRBV7-3 and TRBJ2-1; TRBD2 matches 14 bases. CDR3 length equals 15 residues. Germline values: CDR1 SGHTA, CDR2 FQGTGA. V shed 3 bases, J shed 9 bases, and the junction held 4 bases outside the gene matches. The CDR3 region is CASSLGTSGRGEQFF. The CDR3 nucleotides are TGTGCCAGCAGCTTGGGGACTAGCGGGAGAGGTGAGCAGTTCTTC.

The chain combines TRBV28 with TRBJ2-5; D is tentatively TRBD1 or TRBD2 (6 bases each). The CDR3 is 16 residues long. The germline gives CDR1 MDHEN, CDR2 SYDVKM. V lost 5 bases and J lost 2, with 18 bases in between. The CDR3: CASSRGIQGRQETQYF. The CDR3 bases are TGTGCCAGCAGTCGGGGGATACAGGGAAGACAAGAGACCCAGTACTTC.

The chain combines TRBV24-1 with TRBJ2-5, with D possibly matching TRBD2 (5 bases). The V and J ends lost 1 base and 1 base respectively, with 9 bases between them. Per the germline V gene, CDR1 is KGHDR and CDR2 is SFDVKD. The CDR3 is made up of 15 amino acids. The CDR3 region is CATSDLGGLQETQYF. CDR3 DNA sequence: TGTGCCACCAGTGATTTAGGAGGCCTCCAAGAGACCCAGTACTTC.

This clone has only a few counts. The chain joins TRBV19 to TRBJ2-1; 15 nucleotides match TRBD2. The CDR3 is made up of 19 amino acids. Germline V gene lookup returns CDR1 LNHDA and CDR2 SQIVND (reference sequence). V lost 2 bases, J lost 8 bases, and 13 bases stayed unmatched. The CDR3 sequence is CASSIPRTSGRGNMDEQFF. DNA for the CDR3: TGTGCCAGTAGTATACCCCGGACTAGCGGGAGGGGAAATATGGATGAGCAGTTCTTC.

This chain uses TRBV5-1 with TRBJ2-7, with D unresolved. The CDR3 totals 14 residues. Germline CDR1 SGHRS, CDR2 YFSETQ. Trimming pared 0 bases from V and 0 bases from J, leaving 7 bases between. This chain's CDR3 is CASSLEGSSYEQYF. In DNA, the CDR3 is TGCGCCAGCAGCTTGGAAGGGTCCTCCTACGAGCAGTACTTC. Together with reference TRBV5-1 and TRBJ2-7, the CDR3 gives the full variable domain: KAGVTQTPRYLIKTRGQQVTLSCSPISGHRSVSWYQQTPGQGLQFLFEYFSETQRNKGNFPGRFSGRQFSNSRSEMNVSTLELGDSALYLCASSLEGSSYEQYFGPGTRLTVT.

This chain links TRBV3-1 (or the pseudogene TRBV3-2) with TRBJ1-3; D remains unclear. With 4 bases removed from V and 0 bases from J, the gap between germline ends came to 13 bases. The CDR3 length is 16 residues. Germline V gives CDR1 LGHDT, CDR2 YNNKEL (reference sequence). CDR3 residues: CASSPNTGRSGNTIYF. For the CDR3, the DNA is TGTGCCAGCAGCCCGAATACGGGCCGCTCTGGAAACACCATATATTTT.

The rearrangement links TRBV1 to TRBJ1-4. TRBV1 is shown as a pseudogene. This CDR3 has 15 amino acids. DNA for the CDR3: TGCACCAGCAGCCAAGATCAGTCGGGTAATGAAAAACTGTTTTTT. Translating it yields CTSSQDQSGNEKLFF.

This chain joins TRBV10-3 and TRBJ1-4, with TRBD1 matching 8 bases. Germline CDR1 ENHRY, CDR2 SYGVKD. The CDR3 totals 14 residues. Trimming took 6 bases from V and 4 from J; bases not matched to a gene: 4. CDR3 sequence: CAISRTGNNEKLFF. The CDR3 DNA is TGTGCCATCAGCCGGACAGGGAATAATGAAAAACTGTTTTTT.

The chain employs TRBV29-1 and TRBJ1-5; D is ambiguous. Germline CDR1 reads SQVTM; CDR2 reads ANQGSEA. The CDR3 has 13 residues. The V and J ends lost 4 bases and 5 bases respectively, with 12 bases between them. CDR3 nucleotides: TGCAGCGTTGCATTAAGGGCGGATCAGCCCCAGCATTTT. It specifies CSVALRADQPQHF.